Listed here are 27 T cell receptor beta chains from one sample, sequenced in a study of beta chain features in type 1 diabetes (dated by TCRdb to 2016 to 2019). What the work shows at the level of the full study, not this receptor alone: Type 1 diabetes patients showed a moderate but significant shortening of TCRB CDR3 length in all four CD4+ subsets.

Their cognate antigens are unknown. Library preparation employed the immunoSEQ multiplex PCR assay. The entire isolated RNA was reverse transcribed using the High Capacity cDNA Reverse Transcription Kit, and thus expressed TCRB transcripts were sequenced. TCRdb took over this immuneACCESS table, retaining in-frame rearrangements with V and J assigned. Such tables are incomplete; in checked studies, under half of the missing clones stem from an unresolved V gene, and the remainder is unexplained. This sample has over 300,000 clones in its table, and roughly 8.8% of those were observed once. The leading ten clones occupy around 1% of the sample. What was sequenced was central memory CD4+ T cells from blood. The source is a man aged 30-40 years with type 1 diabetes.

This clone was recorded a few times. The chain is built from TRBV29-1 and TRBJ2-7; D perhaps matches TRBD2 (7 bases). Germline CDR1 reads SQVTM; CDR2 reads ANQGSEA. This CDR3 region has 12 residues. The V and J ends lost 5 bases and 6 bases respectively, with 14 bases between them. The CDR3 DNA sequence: TGCAGCGTTCAGGCAGGGGAGGGCGAGCAGTACTTC. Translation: CSVQAGEGEQYF.

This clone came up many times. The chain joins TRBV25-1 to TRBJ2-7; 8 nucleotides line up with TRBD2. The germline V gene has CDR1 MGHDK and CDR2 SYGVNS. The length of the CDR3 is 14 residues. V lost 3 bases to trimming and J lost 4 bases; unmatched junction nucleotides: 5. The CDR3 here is CASSESGGVYEQYF. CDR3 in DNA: TGTGCCAGCAGTGAGAGCGGGGGTGTTTACGAGCAGTACTTC.

The CDR3 loop reads CASSILGGRDTQYF. CDR3 coding DNA: TGTGCCAGTAGTATTCTTGGAGGGCGCGATACGCAGTATTTT. This chain links TRBV19 with TRBJ2-3, with D perhaps TRBD2 (6 bases). V shed 3 bases and J shed 6 bases, with 13 bases lying between them. Germline values: CDR1 LNHDA, CDR2 SQIVND (reference sequence). This CDR3 is 14 amino acids long.

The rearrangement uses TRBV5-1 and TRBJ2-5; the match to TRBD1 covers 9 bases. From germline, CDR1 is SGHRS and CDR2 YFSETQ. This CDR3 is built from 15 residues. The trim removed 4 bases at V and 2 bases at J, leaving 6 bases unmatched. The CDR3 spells CASSTGQGRQETQYF. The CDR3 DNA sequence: TGCGCCAGCAGCACCGGACAGGGGCGTCAAGAGACCCAGTACTTC.

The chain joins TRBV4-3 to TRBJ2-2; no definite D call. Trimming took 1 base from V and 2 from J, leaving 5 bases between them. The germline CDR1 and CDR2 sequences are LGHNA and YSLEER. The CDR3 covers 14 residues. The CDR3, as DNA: TGCGCCAGCAGCCAAGGCGCAAACACCGGGGAGCTGTTTTTT. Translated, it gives CASSQGANTGELFF.

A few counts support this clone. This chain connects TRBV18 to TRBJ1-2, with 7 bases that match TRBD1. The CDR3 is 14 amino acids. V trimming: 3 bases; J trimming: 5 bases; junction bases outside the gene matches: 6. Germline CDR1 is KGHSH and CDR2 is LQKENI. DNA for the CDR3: TGTGCCAGCTCACCGAACAGGGGAACTTATGGCTACACCTTC. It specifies CASSPNRGTYGYTF.

The CDR3 sequence: CASSLVRDEQFF. CDR3 bases: TGTGCCAGCAGCTTAGTTCGAGATGAGCAGTTCTTC. The chain carries TRBV11-2 and TRBJ2-1; D is unclear. V lost 1 base to trimming and J lost 8 bases, with 6 bases between them. Germline lookup yields CDR1 SGHAT and CDR2 FQNNGV. The CDR3 consists of 12 residues. The full variable domain, rest sourced from reference TRBV11-2 and TRBJ2-1, is EAGVAQSPRYKIIEKRQSVAFWCNPISGHATLYWYQQILGQGPKLLIQFQNNGVVDDSQLPKDRFSAERLKGVDSTLKIQPAKLEDSAVYLCASSLVRDEQFFGPGTRLTVL.

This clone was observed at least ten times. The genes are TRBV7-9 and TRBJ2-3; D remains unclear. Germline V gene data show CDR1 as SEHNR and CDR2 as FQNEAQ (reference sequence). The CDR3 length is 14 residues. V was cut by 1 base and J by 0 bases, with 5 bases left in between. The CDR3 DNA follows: TGTGCCAGCAGCTTAGGAACTAGCACAGATACGCAGTATTTT. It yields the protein CASSLGTSTDTQYF. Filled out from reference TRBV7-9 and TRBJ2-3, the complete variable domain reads DTGVSQNPRHKITKRGQNVTFRCDPISEHNRLYWYRQTLGQGPEFLTYFQNEAQLEKSRLLSDRFSAERPKGSFSTLEIQRTEQGDSAMYLCASSLGTSTDTQYFGPGTRLTVL.

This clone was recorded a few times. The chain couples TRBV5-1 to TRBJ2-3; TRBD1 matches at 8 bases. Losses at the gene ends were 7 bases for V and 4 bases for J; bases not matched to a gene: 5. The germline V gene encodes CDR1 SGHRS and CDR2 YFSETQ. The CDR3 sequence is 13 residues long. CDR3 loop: CASGIQGADTQYF. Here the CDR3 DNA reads TGCGCCAGCGGAATACAGGGGGCAGATACGCAGTATTTT.

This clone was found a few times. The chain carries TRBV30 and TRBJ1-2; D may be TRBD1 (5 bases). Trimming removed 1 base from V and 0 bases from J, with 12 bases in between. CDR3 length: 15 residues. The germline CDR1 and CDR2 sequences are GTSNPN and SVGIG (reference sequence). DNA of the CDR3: TGTGCCTGGAGTGCGGGGACGAGAGCTAACTATGGCTACACCTTC. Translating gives CAWSAGTRANYGYTF.

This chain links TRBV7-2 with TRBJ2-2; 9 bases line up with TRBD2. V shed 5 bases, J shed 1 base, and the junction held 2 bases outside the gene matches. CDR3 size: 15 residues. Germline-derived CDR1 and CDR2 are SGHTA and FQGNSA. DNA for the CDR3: TGTGCCAGCAGCCCGACTAGCGGGAACACCGGGGAGCTGTTTTTT. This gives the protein CASSPTSGNTGELFF.

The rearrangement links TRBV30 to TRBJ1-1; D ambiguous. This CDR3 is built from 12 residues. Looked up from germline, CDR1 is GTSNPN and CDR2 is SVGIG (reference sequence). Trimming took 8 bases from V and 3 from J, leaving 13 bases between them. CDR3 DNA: TGTGCCGGAGGCCGGGGAGACACTGAAGCTTTCTTT. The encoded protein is CAGGRGDTEAFF.

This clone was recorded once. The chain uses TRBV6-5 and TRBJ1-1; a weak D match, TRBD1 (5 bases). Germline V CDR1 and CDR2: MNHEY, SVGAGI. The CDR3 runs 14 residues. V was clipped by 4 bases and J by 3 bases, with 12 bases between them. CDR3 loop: CASSLVGRDTEAFF. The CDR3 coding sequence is TGTGCCAGCAGTTTGGTGGGGCGAGACACTGAAGCTTTCTTT.

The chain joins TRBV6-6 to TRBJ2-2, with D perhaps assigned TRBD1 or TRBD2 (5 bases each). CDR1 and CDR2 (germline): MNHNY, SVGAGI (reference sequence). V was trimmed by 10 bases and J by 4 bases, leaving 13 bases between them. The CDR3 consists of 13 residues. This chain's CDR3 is CANARDVTGELFF. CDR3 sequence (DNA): TGTGCCAATGCCCGGGACGTCACCGGGGAGCTGTTTTTT.

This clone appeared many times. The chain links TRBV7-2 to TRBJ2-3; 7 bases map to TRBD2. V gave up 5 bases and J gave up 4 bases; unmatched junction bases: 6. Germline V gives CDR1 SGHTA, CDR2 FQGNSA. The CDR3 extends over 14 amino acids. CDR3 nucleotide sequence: TGTGCCAGCAGCCACCCAGGGAGGGCAGATACGCAGTATTTT. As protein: CASSHPGRADTQYF.

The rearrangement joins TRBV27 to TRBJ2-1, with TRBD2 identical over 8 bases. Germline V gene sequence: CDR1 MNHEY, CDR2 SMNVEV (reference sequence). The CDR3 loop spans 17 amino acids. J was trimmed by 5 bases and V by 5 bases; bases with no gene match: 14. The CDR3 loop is CASSPRGGGGAHNEQFF. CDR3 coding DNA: TGTGCCAGCAGTCCCCGGGGGGGCGGGGGAGCCCACAATGAGCAGTTCTTC.

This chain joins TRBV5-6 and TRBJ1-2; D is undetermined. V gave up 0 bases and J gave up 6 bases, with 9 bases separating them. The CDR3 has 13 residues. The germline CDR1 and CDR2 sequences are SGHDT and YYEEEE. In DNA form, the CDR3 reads TGTGCCAGCAGCTTGGAAGGCGGCAATGGCTACACCTTC. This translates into CASSLEGGNGYTF.

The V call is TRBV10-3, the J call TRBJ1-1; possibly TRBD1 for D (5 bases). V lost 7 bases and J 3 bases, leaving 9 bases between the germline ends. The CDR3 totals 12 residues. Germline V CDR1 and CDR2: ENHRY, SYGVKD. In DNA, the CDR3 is TGTGCCATCAATAGGGGAGACACTGAAGCTTTCTTT. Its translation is CAINRGDTEAFF.

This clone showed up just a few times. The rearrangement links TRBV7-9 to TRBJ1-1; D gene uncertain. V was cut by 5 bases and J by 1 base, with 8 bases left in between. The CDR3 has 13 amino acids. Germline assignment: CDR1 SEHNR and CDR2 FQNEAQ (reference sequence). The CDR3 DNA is TGTGCCAGCAGCGCAGCGGGGAACACTGAAGCTTTCTTT. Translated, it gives CASSAAGNTEAFF.

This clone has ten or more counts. Here the CDR3 DNA reads TGTGCCAGCAGCCCCCCAGGGCACTTGAATGAAAAACTGTTTTTT. This gives the protein CASSPPGHLNEKLFF. The V gene is TRBV25-1, the J gene TRBJ1-4, with D maybe TRBD1 (5 bases). Germline-derived CDR1 and CDR2 are MGHDK and SYGVNS. The CDR3 extends over 15 amino acids. The V and J ends lost 6 bases and 5 bases respectively, with 16 bases between them. The variable domain in full, with the rest retrieved from reference TRBV25-1 and TRBJ1-4, is EADIYQTPRYLVIGTGKKITLECSQTMGHDKMYWYQQDPGMELHLIHYSYGVNSTEKGDLSSESTVSRIRTEHFPLTLESARPSHTSQYLCASSPPGHLNEKLFFGSGTQLSVL.

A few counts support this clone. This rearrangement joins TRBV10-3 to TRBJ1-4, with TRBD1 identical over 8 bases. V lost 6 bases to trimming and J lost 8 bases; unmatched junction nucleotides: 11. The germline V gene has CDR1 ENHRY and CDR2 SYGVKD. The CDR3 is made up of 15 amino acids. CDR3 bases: TGTGCCATCAGGGAAGGACAGGGCGTTGGGGAAAAACTGTTTTTT. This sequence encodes CAIREGQGVGEKLFF.

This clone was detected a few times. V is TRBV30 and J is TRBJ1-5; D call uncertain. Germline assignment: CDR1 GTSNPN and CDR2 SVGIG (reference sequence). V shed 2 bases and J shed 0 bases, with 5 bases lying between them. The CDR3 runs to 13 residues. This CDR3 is CAWSYDSNQPQHF. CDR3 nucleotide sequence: TGTGCCTGGAGTTACGATAGCAATCAGCCCCAGCATTTT.

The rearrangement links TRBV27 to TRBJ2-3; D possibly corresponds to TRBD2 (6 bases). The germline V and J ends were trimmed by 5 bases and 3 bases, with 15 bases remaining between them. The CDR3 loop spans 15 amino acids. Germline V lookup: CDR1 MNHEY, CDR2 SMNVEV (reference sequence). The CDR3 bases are TGTGCCAGCAGTCTCGACGGGAGTAGGACAGATACGCAGTATTTT. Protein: CASSLDGSRTDTQYF.

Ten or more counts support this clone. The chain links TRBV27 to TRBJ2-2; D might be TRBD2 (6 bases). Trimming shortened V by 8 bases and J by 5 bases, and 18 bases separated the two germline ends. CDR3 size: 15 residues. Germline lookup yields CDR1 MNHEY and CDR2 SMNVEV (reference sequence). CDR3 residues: CASQRGVMGTGELFF. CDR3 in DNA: TGTGCCAGCCAGCGCGGGGTGATGGGGACCGGGGAGCTGTTTTTT.

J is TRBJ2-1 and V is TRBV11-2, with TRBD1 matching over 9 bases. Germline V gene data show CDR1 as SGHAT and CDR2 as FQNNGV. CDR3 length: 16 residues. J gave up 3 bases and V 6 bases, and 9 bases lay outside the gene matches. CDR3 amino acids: CASRLAGTGFYNEQFF. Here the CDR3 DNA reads TGTGCCAGCAGACTCGCCGGGACAGGGTTCTACAATGAGCAGTTCTTC.

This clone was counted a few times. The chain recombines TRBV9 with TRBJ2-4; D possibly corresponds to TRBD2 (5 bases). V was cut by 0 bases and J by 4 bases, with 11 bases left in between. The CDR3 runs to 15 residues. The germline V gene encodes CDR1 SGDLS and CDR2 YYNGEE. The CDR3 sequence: CASSVDPGIKNIQYF. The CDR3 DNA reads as TGTGCCAGCAGCGTAGACCCGGGGATAAAAAACATTCAGTACTTC.

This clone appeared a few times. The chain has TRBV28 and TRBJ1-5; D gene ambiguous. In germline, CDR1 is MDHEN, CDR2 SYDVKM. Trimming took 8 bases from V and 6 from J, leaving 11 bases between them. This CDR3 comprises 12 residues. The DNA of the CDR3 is TGTGCCAGCGAACAAGGGCGTCAGCCCCAGCATTTT. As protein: CASEQGRQPQHF.